This TCR beta chain stems from a study of OX40 agonist ivuxolimab in advanced cancers. The repertoire was sequenced with immunoSEQ multiplex PCR; TCRdb's copy has only in-frame clones and lacks some. This sample has roughly 51,000 clones; over 75% occur once, and the top ten carry around 0.64%. The V and J ends lost 0 bases and 4 bases respectively, with 11 bases between them. In germline, CDR1 is SGHNT, CDR2 YYREEE (reference sequence). The CDR3 runs to 15 residues. The rearrangement joins TRBV5-4 to TRBJ2-1; D unclear. The receptor comes from an adult with an advanced solid tumor such as melanoma, head and neck, liver or kidney cancer. Sequencing used CD4+ or CD8+ T cells sorted from blood, obtained in a trial of the OX40 agonist ivuxolimab. In nucleotides, the CDR3 is TGTGCCAGCAGCTTGGTAGGTAGCAGATACAATGAGCAGTTCTTC. Amino acid sequence: CASSLVGSRYNEQFF.